The rows below give T cell receptor beta chains drawn from one sample of a study of blood T cells in healthy people across ages. One entry per CDR3 protein, called by TCRdb with MiXCR from the 5' RACE reads. The sample lists some 1.6 million distinct CDR3 sequences; 30% to 35% were seen once. The sample was blood. These receptors were taken from a woman in her twenties or thirties in good health. Each CDR3 is given with its conserved first and last residue. The order of the fields is V gene, D gene, J gene, clone size, CDR3 DNA, CDR3 protein. A D gene is named only where the DNA matches it firmly. Only part of the rows carry a size: once, few, many, or a class if the clone is expanded.

TRBV5-1	TRBD2	TRBJ2-1	.	TGCGCCAGCAGCTTTCGCAGACTAGCTTGGGATGAGCAGTTCTTC	CASSFRRLAWDEQFF
TRBV27	.	TRBJ2-4	few	TGTGCCAGCAGTTTTACACCCCAAAACATTCAGTACTTC	CASSFTPQNIQYF
TRBV2	.	TRBJ1-2	.	TGTGCCAGCAGCCAATACCGGACGGGGGCGGACTATGGCTACACCTTC	CASSQYRTGADYGYTF
TRBV7-9	.	TRBJ2-7	few	TGTGTCAGCAGTACACAGAGCTCCTACGAGCAGTACTTC	CVSSTQSSYEQYF
TRBV6-2/TRBV6-3	.	TRBJ2-7	.	TGTGCCAGCAGTTACCCGAACCCCTACGAGCAGTACTTC	CASSYPNPYEQYF
TRBV9	.	TRBJ2-5	.	TGTGCCAGCAGCGTAGATGGGCAACCTGGCGAGACCCAGTACTTC	CASSVDGQPGETQYF
TRBV6-5	TRBD2	TRBJ2-7	many	TGTGCCAGCAGTTACAGGACTAGCGGGCGCTACGAGCAGTACTTC	CASSYRTSGRYEQYF
TRBV5-1	.	TRBJ2-7	.	TGCGCCAGCAGCTTGGGACACACCGATTACTCCTACGAGCAGTACTTC	CASSLGHTDYSYEQYF
TRBV27	TRBD2	TRBJ2-4	.	TGTGCCAGCAGCCCTCGGGGGGGACCGGTGGACATTCAGTACTTC	CASSPRGGPVDIQYF
TRBV5-1	TRBD1	TRBJ1-6	.	TGCGCCAGCAGCCGGACAGGGGAAAGGTCACCCCTCCACTTT	CASSRTGERSPLHF
TRBV15	TRBD1	TRBJ2-7	few	TGTGCCACCAGCAGAGGGACAGGGGAGCAGTACTTC	CATSRGTGEQYF
TRBV20-1	TRBD2	TRBJ2-7	.	TGCAGTGCTGGAGATGTGGCGGGAGTAACCTACGAGCAGTACTTC	CSAGDVAGVTYEQYF
TRBV11-2	.	TRBJ2-7	.	TGTGCCAGCAGCTTTGTGGGAAAAGCCTACGAGCAGTACTTC	CASSFVGKAYEQYF
TRBV29-1	TRBD1	TRBJ1-4	few	TGCAGCGTTGTGGGACCACAGGGGAATGAAAAACTGTTTTTT	CSVVGPQGNEKLFF
TRBV12-3/TRBV12-4	TRBD1	TRBJ1-2	.	TGTGCCAGCAGTTCACACGGCGGGACAGGGCCGTACTATGGCTACACCTTC	CASSSHGGTGPYYGYTF
TRBV20-1	.	TRBJ1-5	.	TGCAGTGCTAGAGATCCCCGGGTTGGGCATCAGCCCCAGCATTTT	CSARDPRVGHQPQHF
TRBV5-1	TRBD2	TRBJ2-5	.	TGCGCCAGCGGCTCAGCCGTCACTTCTAGCGGCGGGTGGGAGACCCAGTACTTC	CASGSAVTSSGGWETQYF
TRBV20-1	TRBD1	TRBJ2-1	.	TGCAGTGCTAGACTAGATGGACTGGCAAGGGGGCTCTCCTACAATGAGCAGTTCTTC	CSARLDGLARGLSYNEQFF
TRBV9	.	TRBJ1-1	few	TGTGCCAGCAGCCCAGCAGCTTCAGCTTTCTTT	CASSPAASAFF
TRBV6-6	TRBD1	TRBJ2-7	few	TGTGCCAGCAGTTTCCTAGGGACAGGGTCCCTTTACGAGCAGTACTTC	CASSFLGTGSLYEQYF
TRBV7-8	.	TRBJ2-2	.	TGTGCCAGCAGCTTCTACGCGGGACACCCTACCGGGGAGCTGTTTTTT	CASSFYAGHPTGELFF
TRBV24-1	TRBD2	TRBJ2-5	few	TGTGCCACCCGAGCGGGGACTAGCAAGGATGAGCAGTACTTC	CATRAGTSKDEQYF
TRBV29-1	.	TRBJ2-7	many	TGCAGCGTTAGGCTTCAGAGACAGCGGCCCTACGAGCAGTACTTC	CSVRLQRQRPYEQYF